This T cell receptor beta chain appears in the sequencing data of a study of blood T cell repertoires in COVID-19. Study context: Acute and convalescent COVID-19 specimens originated in the United States, Italy and Spain.

The CDR3 length is 15 residues. The V gene lost 0 bases and the J gene lost 0 bases, with 10 bases spanning the gap. The germline gives CDR1 SGHNT, CDR2 YYREEE (reference sequence). In the original workflow: Estimates of nucleated cell counts were drawn from the amplification of reference gene primers. Using immunoSEQ multiplex PCR, the repertoire was profiled, and TCRdb retains in-frame clones only, with some absent. Clone size and the V and J calls come from that table; the DNA yielded D and trimming. The table shows under 300,000 clones, with roughly four fifths occurring only once. The sample holds a few counts of this clone.

The sample was peripheral blood. The rearrangement joins TRBV5-4 to TRBJ2-7; weak D call: TRBD1 (6 bases). The clonotype comes from a man aged 30 to 39 who had recovered from COVID-19. This CDR3 reads CASSLGQGSSYEQYF. CDR3 nucleotides: TGTGCCAGCAGCTTGGGGCAGGGGAGCTCCTACGAGCAGTACTTC. Based on the CDR3 plus reference TRBV5-4 and TRBJ2-7, the full variable domain is ETGVTQSPTHLIKTRGQQVTLRCSSQSGHNTVSWYQQALGQGPQFIFQYYREEENGRGNFPPRFSGLQFPNYSSELNVNALELDDSALYLCASSLGQGSSYEQYFGPGTRLTVT.